This T cell receptor beta chain was found in a study of shared clonotypes between healthy human individuals. The CDR3 extends over 14 amino acids. Germline lookup yields CDR1 SNHLY and CDR2 FYNNEI. V dropped 4 bases and J dropped 2; count of bases not matched to a gene: 2. This clone came up once. This CDR3 is also generated by other DNA sequences in the sample. At deep level, the assay was performed. Each PCR replicate from the sorted subsets contained approximately 0.2 ug DNA, which is about 30,000 T cell genomes. The table came from immunoSEQ multiplex PCR; TCRdb's copy has only in-frame clones and leaves some out. The data show around 2.5 million clones, approximately 94% seen once. There were no recent acute infections or vaccinations among the donors, who were healthy HIV-negative adults.

This TCR derives from a man younger than 35 in good health. Some clones in this sample may be carry-over from other donors' samples. Source material: naive CD4+ T cells from PBMCs. The subset is: CD45RA+ positively selected. The rearrangement joins TRBV2 to TRBJ1-5, with 7 bases that match TRBD1. The CDR3 here is CASSAGGGNQPQHF. The CDR3 DNA reads TGTGCCAGCAGTGCAGGGGGAGGCAATCAGCCCCAGCATTTT. The complete variable domain, with remaining parts taken from reference TRBV2 and TRBJ1-5, reads EPEVTQTPSHQVTQMGQEVILRCVPISNHLYFYWYRQILGQKVEFLVSFYNNEISEKSEIFDDQFSVERPDGSNFTLKIRSTKLEDSAMYFCASSAGGGNQPQHFGDGTRLSIL.